This TCR beta chain is from a study of T cells in narcolepsy. This clone was seen only a few times. Sequenced by immunoSEQ multiplex PCR; TCRdb stores in-frame clones only, minus some. The sample records around 30,000 clones, about 77% being singletons. The ends lost 4 bases at V and 1 base at J; junction bases unmatched: 1. Germline values: CDR1 SGHDT, CDR2 YYEEEE. The length of the CDR3 is 13 residues. The receptor was isolated from a human donor with narcolepsy. The sequencing sample was made of CD45RA- memory CD4+ T cells from PBMCs. This chain connects TRBV5-6 to TRBJ1-1, with 7 bases identical to TRBD1. CDR3 DNA sequence: TGTGCCAGCAGCGCAGGGGGGAACACTGAAGCTTTCTTT. Translating it yields CASSAGGNTEAFF.